Listed below are T cell receptor beta chains from one sample, sequenced in a study of blood T cell repertoires in COVID-19. The table came from immunoSEQ multiplex PCR; TCRdb's copy has only in-frame clones and leaves some out. The sample has about 27,000 clones; approximately 86% are singletons. Sequences were obtained from peripheral blood. The receptors originated from a man older than 75 with active or convalescent COVID-19. Each CDR3 is given with its conserved first and last residue. D genes are given only for firm matches. The size field is filled for only some rows; it gives once, few, many or a size class.

J gene | D gene | V gene | clone size | CDR3 DNA | CDR3 protein
TRBJ2-5 | . | TRBV9 | . | TGTGCCAGCAGCGGTACAGGGTGGGAGACCCAGTACTTC | CASSGTGWETQYF
TRBJ2-1 | . | TRBV18 | . | TGTGCCAGCTCACCACCATTGAGTCATGAGCAGTTCTTC | CASSPPLSHEQFF
TRBJ1-2 | . | TRBV6-1 | . | TGTGCCAGCAGTGAAGCTACAGGAGTTTTCTATGGCTACACCTTC | CASSEATGVFYGYTF
TRBJ2-7 | TRBD1 | TRBV3-1/TRBV3-2 | . | TGTGCCAGCAGCCAAGCCGGGACAGGAGCCTACGAGCAGTACTTC | CASSQAGTGAYEQYF
TRBJ1-1 | TRBD1 | TRBV3-1/TRBV3-2 | . | TGTGCCAGCAGCCAAGTCTGGGGACAGATGAACACTGAAGCTTTCTTT | CASSQVWGQMNTEAFF
TRBJ2-3 | . | TRBV5-1 | . | TGCGCCAGCAGCGGAGGGGACAGCATTACAGATACGCAGTATTTT | CASSGGDSITDTQYF
TRBJ1-1 | . | TRBV4-2 | once | TGTGCCAGCAGCCAAACCAATTGGCAGGGGACTGAAGCTTTCTTT | CASSQTNWQGTEAFF
TRBJ2-2 | . | TRBV18 | once | TGTGCCAGCTCACCAAGAGCGGGACAGGAGAACACCGGGGAGCTGTTTTTT | CASSPRAGQENTGELFF
TRBJ1-1 | TRBD1 | TRBV5-1 | . | TGCGCCAGCAGCTTCCTAAGTAACAGGGGTGCTGAAGCTTTCTTT | CASSFLSNRGAEAFF
TRBJ2-5 | TRBD2 | TRBV18 | . | TGTGCCAGCTCACCATGGCGCGGGGGGGACCAAGAGACCCAGTACTTC | CASSPWRGGDQETQYF
TRBJ1-1 | TRBD1 | TRBV5-4 | . | TGTGCCAGCAGCCCAAATCAGGGGGTCGGCACTGAAGCTTTCTTT | CASSPNQGVGTEAFF
TRBJ2-7 | TRBD2 | TRBV9 | . | TGTGCCAGCAGCGTCGGGACTAGCGGCCCCTACGAGCAGTACTTC | CASSVGTSGPYEQYF
TRBJ2-7 | . | TRBV12-3/TRBV12-4 | . | TGTGCCAGCAGTTTACTTCAGGGGTACGAGCAGTACTTC | CASSLLQGYEQYF
TRBJ2-5 | . | TRBV7-9 | . | TGTGCCAGAGGAGATGGTAGCGGAGAGACCCAGTACTTC | CARGDGSGETQYF
TRBJ2-3 | TRBD2 | TRBV7-3 | once | TGTGCCAGCAGCTTAGGTCCCGGGGGGGGCACAGATACGCAGTATTTT | CASSLGPGGGTDTQYF
TRBJ1-4 | . | TRBV2 | . | TGTGCCAGCAGTTGGGGAGTTAATGAAAAACTGTTTTTT | CASSWGVNEKLFF
TRBJ2-1 | TRBD1 | TRBV25-1 | . | TGTGCCAGCAGTGAAGGTCAGGGGGCCTACAATGAGCAGTTCTTC | CASSEGQGAYNEQFF